Described below is a single T cell receptor beta chain sequence and its context. The V gene end was trimmed by 2 bases and the J gene end by 4 bases; junction bases not matched to a gene: 9. Germline CDR1 reads MNHEY; CDR2 reads SVGAGI. The CDR3 is 16 residues long. Authors' data handling: Using reference gene primer amplification, nucleated cell counts were estimated. Sequencing was performed with immunoSEQ multiplex PCR; in TCRdb, only in-frame clones are kept and a portion is missing. Clone size and the V and J calls come from that table; the DNA yielded D and trimming. Of about 110,000 clones in the sample, about four fifths were seen once. The sample belongs to a study of blood T cell repertoires in COVID-19. For the study at large: The origin of the acute and convalescent COVID-19 samples was the United States, Italy and Spain. In each case, the material was cDNA or gDNA derived from T cells, B-cell-depleted T cells, or PBMCs.

Sample: peripheral blood. The receptor comes from a woman aged 65 to 85 with acute or convalescent COVID-19. The chain has TRBV6-5 and TRBJ2-5, with 8 nucleotides matching TRBD2. In nucleotides, the CDR3 is TGTGCCAGCAGTTACGCCAGCGGGAGCTGGGGAGAGACCCAGTACTTC. It yields the protein CASSYASGSWGETQYF.